These T cell receptor beta chains were read from a single sample in a study of T cells after yellow fever vaccination. TCRdb used MiXCR to reprocess the 5' RACE reads, holding one entry per CDR3 protein. The sample lists some 420,000 distinct CDR3 sequences; about 17% were seen once. The sample consisted of PBMCs, taken before the yellow fever booster vaccination. The receptors here all came from a man between 18 and 29 years old who received the YFV17D yellow fever vaccine. The CDR3 runs from the conserved cysteine through the conserved F or W. The order of the fields is V gene, J gene, clone size, D gene, CDR3 length, CDR3 protein, CDR3 DNA. D genes are given only for firm matches. Rows give clone size only sometimes, using once, few, many, or a class for an expanded clone.

TRBV7-7	TRBJ1-1	.	TRBD1	15	CASSPWTGPNTEAFF	TGTGCTAGCAGCCCGTGGACAGGCCCCAACACTGAAGCTTTCTTT
TRBV3-1	TRBJ2-7	few	TRBD1	14	CALSAGQGAYEQYF	TGTGCCCTTTCTGCGGGACAGGGGGCTTACGAGCAGTACTTC
TRBV29-1	TRBJ2-3	.	TRBD2	14	CSVELAGGGDTQYF	TGCAGCGTTGAACTGGCGGGGGGGGGAGATACGCAGTATTTT
TRBV5-1	TRBJ1-1	many	.	16	CASSFSFGVRGTEAFF	TGCGCCAGCAGCTTTAGTTTTGGGGTCCGAGGCACTGAAGCTTTCTTT
TRBV7-2	TRBJ1-5	many	.	14	CASSRGGGNQPQHF	TGTGCCAGCAGCCGGGGGGGTGGCAATCAGCCCCAGCATTTT
TRBV5-1	TRBJ2-1	.	.	13	CASSLAAGWEQFF	TGCGCCAGCAGCTTGGCCGCGGGGTGGGAGCAGTTCTTC
TRBV5-1	TRBJ2-1	many	.	14	CASSWDTSYNEQFF	TGCGCCAGCAGCTGGGATACGTCCTACAATGAGCAGTTCTTC
TRBV18	TRBJ2-2	few	TRBD2	16	CASSPELAAYTGELFF	TGTGCCAGCTCACCAGAACTAGCGGCCTACACCGGGGAGCTGTTTTTT
TRBV10-3	TRBJ1-5	.	.	14	CASSYTGFDQPQHF	TGTGCCTCTTCTTATACAGGATTTGATCAGCCCCAGCATTTT
TRBV12-3/TRBV12-4	TRBJ2-3	.	TRBD1	15	CASSLGGTGGDTQYF	TGTGCCAGCAGTTTAGGTGGGACAGGGGGGGATACGCAGTATTTT
TRBV6-1	TRBJ2-7	.	.	11	CATRPGTEQYF	TGTGCCACCAGACCAGGGACCGAGCAGTACTTC
TRBV11-2	TRBJ2-5	.	.	13	CASRRGNEETQYF	TGTGCCAGCAGGCGGGGAAATGAAGAGACCCAGTACTTC
TRBV5-1	TRBJ1-1	few	TRBD1	14	CASSVGQDHTEAFF	TGCGCCAGCAGCGTGGGACAGGATCACACTGAAGCTTTCTTT
TRBV20-1	TRBJ2-7	.	TRBD2	14	CSARDDRGRYEQYF	TGCAGTGCTAGAGATGATCGCGGGAGGTACGAGCAGTACTTC